This TCR beta chain was sequenced for a study of Ad26.COV2.S vaccination and SARS-CoV-2 variants. Germline CDR1 reads SGHNT; CDR2 reads YYREEE (reference sequence). CDR3 length equals 13 residues. Trimming removed 0 bases from V and 3 bases from J, with 7 bases in between. The method was immunoSEQ multiplex PCR; TCRdb's version includes in-frame clones alone and lacks a portion of them. The sample consists of around 320,000 clones, around 81% of them appearing once. The treatment is: over 15 received Ad26.COV2.S at low or high dose, single or two shots; roughly five received placebo; per-sample allocation not given. Samples came from day 63 after the first vaccine or placebo injection.

This specimen was peripheral blood, taken in a trial of Ad26.COV2.S vaccine versus placebo. This sequence joins TRBV5-4 and TRBJ2-7; unclear D gene. This TCR was sampled from a person aged 18-60 years who received the Ad26.COV2.S COVID-19 vaccine or a placebo. CDR3 amino acids: CASSLDRLYEQYF. In nucleotides, the CDR3 is TGTGCCAGCAGCTTGGACCGTCTCTACGAGCAGTACTTC.